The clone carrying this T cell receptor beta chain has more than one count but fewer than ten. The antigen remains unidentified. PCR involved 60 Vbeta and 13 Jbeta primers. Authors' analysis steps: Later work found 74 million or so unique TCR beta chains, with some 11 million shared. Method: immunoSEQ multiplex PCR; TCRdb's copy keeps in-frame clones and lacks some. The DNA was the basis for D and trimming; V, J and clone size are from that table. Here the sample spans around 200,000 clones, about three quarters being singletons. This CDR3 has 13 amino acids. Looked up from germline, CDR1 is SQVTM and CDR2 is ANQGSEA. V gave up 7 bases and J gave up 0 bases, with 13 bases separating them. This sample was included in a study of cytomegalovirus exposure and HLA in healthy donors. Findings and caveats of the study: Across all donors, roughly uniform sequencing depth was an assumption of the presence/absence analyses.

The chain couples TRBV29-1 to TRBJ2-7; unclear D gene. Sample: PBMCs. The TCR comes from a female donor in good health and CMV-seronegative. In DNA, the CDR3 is TGCAGCGCTCGACCGACGGGCTCCTACGAGCAGTACTTC. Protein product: CSARPTGSYEQYF.